This T cell receptor beta chain was recorded in a study of T cell repertoires in cytomegalovirus infection (dated by TCRdb to the late 2010s). Regarding the study in general: The peptide stimulations were aimed at well-studied HLA-B-restricted epitopes as well as recently identified HLA-C-restricted CMV epitopes, whose presentation resists viral immunomodulation. Donor HLA type was relevant to the analysis, because carriage of CMV infection together with the matching HLA type was indicated by public TCR beta signatures. Findings and caveats that apply to the study as a whole: Carriers of CMV infection plus the relevant HLA type were discriminated by the cumulative frequency of public TCR beta family members in the study cohort and in an independent approximately 360-donor cohort. The ex vivo response was dominated by HLA-C-restricted CMV-specific TCR beta clonotypes, and the single most frequent clonotype in two of eight donors was supplied by these HLA-C-restricted clonotypes.

The reads were generated on an Illumina HiSeq 1500. In TCRdb, the public reads were trimmed at Q25 with fastp and aligned with MiXCR, with productive beta chains retained. Identical CDR3 protein sequences are pooled into one entry, listed with their most common genes and DNA. The table for this sample lists 700,000 to 950,000 distinct CDR3 sequences; approximately 29% of them were counted only once. The ten largest clones take up around 12% of the sample. This clonotype has a handful of counts. Its antigen remains unidentified. No base qualities exist here, and no much larger clone lies one base off it. The CDR3 runs 16 amino acids, cysteine and phenylalanine included. The kept DNA is CDR3 alone, 48 bases in frame from the first base. CDR1 and CDR2 are drawn from the germline V gene (reference sequence): SGHNT, YYREEE. V is reduced by 4 bases and J by 6 bases, leaving a spacing of 17 bases between them.

In the paper's terms, the treatment or condition label means: in vitro stimulation with specific CMV peptide epitopes to enrich CMV-specific T cells. This specimen was cultured CD8+ T cells from PBMCs, taken from culture after CMV antigen stimulation. This sequence uses TRBV5-4 and TRBJ1-6, and the D gene may be TRBD1, 5 bases matching. This TCR was sampled from a human donor in good health (CMV status not recorded). Some clones in this sample may be carry-over from other donors' samples. DNA sequence: TGTGCCAGCAGCCCCCCAGGGCCAGTCGGTAATTCACCCCTCCACTTT. Translated, this is CASSPPGPVGNSPLHF.